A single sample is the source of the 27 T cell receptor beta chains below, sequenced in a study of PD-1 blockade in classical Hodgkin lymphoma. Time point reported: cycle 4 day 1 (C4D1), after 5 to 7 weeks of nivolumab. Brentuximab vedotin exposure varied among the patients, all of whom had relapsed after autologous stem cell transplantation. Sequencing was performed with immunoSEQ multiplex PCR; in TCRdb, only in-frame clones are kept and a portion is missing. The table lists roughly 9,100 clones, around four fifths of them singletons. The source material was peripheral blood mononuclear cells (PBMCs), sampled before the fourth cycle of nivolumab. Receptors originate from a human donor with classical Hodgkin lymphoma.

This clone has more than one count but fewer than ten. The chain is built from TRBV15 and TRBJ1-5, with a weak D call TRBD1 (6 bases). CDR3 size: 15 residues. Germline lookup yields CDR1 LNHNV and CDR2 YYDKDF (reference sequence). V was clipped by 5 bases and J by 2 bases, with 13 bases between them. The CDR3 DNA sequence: TGTGCCACCAGCCGAGGGGGGAGCGGCAATCAGCCCCAGCATTTT. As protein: CATSRGGSGNQPQHF.

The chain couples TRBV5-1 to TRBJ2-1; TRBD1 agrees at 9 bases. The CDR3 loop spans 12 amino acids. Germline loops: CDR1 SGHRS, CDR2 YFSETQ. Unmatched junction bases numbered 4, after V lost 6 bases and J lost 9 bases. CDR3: CASTRQGGEQFF. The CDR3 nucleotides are TGCGCCAGCACCCGACAGGGGGGTGAGCAGTTCTTC.

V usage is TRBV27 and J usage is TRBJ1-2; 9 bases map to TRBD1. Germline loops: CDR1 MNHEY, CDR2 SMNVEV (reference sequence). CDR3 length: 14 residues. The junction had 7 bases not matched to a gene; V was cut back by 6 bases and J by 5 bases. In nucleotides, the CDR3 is TGTGCCAGCAGCCGGGACAGGGACCTATATGGCTACACCTTC. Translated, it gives CASSRDRDLYGYTF.

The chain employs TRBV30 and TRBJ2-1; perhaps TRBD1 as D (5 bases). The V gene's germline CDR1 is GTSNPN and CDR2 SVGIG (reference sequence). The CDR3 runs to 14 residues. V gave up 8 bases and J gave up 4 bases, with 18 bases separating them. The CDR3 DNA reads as TGTGCCAGTCCAACAGGTGGAGTTTACAATGAGCAGTTCTTC. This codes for CASPTGGVYNEQFF.

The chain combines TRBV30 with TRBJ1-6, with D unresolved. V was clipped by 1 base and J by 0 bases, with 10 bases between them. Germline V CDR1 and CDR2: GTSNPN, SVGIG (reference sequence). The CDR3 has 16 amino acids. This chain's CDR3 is CAWSGSVNSYNSPLHF. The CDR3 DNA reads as TGTGCCTGGAGTGGCTCAGTTAACTCCTATAATTCACCCCTCCACTTT. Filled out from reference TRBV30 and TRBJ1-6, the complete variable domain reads SQTIHQWPATLVQPVGSPLSLECTVEGTSNPNLYWYRQAAGRGLQLLFYSVGIGQISSEVPQNLSASRPQDRQFILSSKKLLLSDSGFYLCAWSGSVNSYNSPLHFGNGTRLTVT.

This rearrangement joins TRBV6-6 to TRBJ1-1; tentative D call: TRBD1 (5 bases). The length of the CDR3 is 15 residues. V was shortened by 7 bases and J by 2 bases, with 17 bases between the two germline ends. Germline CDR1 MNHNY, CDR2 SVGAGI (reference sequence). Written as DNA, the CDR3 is TGTGCCAGCATTAATATGGGGCAGGAAAACACTGAAGCTTTCTTT. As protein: CASINMGQENTEAFF.

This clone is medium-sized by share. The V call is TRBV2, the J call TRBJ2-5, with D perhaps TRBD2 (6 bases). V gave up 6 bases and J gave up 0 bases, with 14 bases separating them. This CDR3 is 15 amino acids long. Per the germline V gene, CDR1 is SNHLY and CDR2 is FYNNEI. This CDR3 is CASRDHTGDQETQYF. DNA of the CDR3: TGTGCCAGCAGAGACCATACGGGAGACCAAGAGACCCAGTACTTC.

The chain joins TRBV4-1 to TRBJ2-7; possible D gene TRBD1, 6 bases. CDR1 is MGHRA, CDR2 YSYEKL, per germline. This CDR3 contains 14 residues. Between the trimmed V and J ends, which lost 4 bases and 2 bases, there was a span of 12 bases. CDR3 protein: CASSRDQGTYEQYF. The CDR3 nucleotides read TGCGCCAGCAGCCGAGACCAGGGGACCTACGAGCAGTACTTC.

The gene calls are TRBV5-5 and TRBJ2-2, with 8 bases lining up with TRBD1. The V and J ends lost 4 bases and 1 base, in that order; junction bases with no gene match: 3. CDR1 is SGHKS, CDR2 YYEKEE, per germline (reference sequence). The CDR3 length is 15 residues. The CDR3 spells CASSLDRVNTGELFF. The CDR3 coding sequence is TGTGCCAGCAGCCTGGACAGGGTGAACACCGGGGAGCTGTTTTTT. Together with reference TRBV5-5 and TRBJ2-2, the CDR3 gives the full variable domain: DAGVTQSPTHLIKTRGQQVTLRCSPISGHKSVSWYQQVLGQGPQFIFQYYEKEERGRGNFPDRFSARQFPNYSSELNVNALLLGDSALYLCASSLDRVNTGELFFGEGSRLTVL.

The CDR3 reads CASSLEGQGGLPDEKLFF. The CDR3 DNA sequence: TGTGCCAGCAGCTTAGAGGGACAGGGGGGGCTACCGGATGAAAAACTGTTTTTT. The V and J genes are TRBV7-2 and TRBJ1-4; TRBD1 agrees at 11 bases. Germline CDR1 is SGHTA and CDR2 is FQGNSA. The CDR3 has 18 residues. V shed 1 base and J 6 bases; nucleotides not matched to a gene: 10.

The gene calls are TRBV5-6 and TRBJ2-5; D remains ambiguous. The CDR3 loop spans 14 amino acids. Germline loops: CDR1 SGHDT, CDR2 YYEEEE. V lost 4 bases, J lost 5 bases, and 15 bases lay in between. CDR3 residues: CASSKTGVRETQYF. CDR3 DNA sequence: TGTGCCAGCAGCAAGACTGGTGTTCGGGAGACCCAGTACTTC.

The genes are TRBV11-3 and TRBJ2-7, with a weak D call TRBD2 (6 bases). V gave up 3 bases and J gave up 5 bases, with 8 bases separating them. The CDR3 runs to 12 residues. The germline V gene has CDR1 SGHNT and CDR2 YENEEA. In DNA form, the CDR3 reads TGTGCCAGCAGCTTTAGCGGCCACGAGCAGTACTTC. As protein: CASSFSGHEQYF. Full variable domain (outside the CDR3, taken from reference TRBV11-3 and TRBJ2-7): EAGVVQSPRYKIIEKKQPVAFWCNPISGHNTLYWYLQNLGQGPELLIRYENEEAVDDSQLPKDRFSAERLKGVDSTLKIQPAELGDSAVYLCASSFSGHEQYFGPGTRLTVT.

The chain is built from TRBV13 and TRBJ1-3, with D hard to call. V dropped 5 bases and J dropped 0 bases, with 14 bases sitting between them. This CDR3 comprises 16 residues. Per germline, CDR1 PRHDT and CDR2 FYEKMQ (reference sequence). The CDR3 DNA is TGTGCCAGCAGCCCAGTAGAGGACGCCTCTGGAAACACCATATATTTT. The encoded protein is CASSPVEDASGNTIYF.

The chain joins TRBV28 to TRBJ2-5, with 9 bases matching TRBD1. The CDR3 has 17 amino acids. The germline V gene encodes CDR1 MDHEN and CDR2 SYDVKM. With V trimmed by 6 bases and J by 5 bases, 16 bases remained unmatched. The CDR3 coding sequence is TGTGCCAGCAGATCCGGGACAGGGTTTGAGGTTAAGGAGACCCAGTACTTC. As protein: CASRSGTGFEVKETQYF.

This CDR3 reads CASSPTGGLSTDTQYF. The CDR3 DNA reads as TGTGCCAGCAGTCCTACAGGGGGCCTGAGCACAGATACGCAGTATTTT. The V and J genes are TRBV7-6 and TRBJ2-3; 9 bases match TRBD1. The germline gives CDR1 SGHVS, CDR2 FNYEAQ. The CDR3 is 16 amino acids. V lost 6 bases to trimming and J lost 0 bases; unmatched junction nucleotides: 7.

The CDR3 sequence is CASSPQGGNMNTEAFF. CDR3 DNA: TGTGCCAGCAGCCCTCAGGGAGGAAACATGAACACTGAAGCTTTCTTT. The chain has TRBV9 and TRBJ1-1; possibly TRBD1 for D (5 bases). Germline V gives CDR1 SGDLS, CDR2 YYNGEE. Trimming stripped 4 bases from V and 0 bases from J, with 16 bases between. The CDR3 sequence is 16 residues long.

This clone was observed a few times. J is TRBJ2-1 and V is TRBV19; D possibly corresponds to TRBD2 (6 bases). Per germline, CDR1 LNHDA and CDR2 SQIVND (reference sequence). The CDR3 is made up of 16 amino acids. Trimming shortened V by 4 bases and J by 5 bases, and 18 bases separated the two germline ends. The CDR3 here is CASSNFPEGLNNEQFF. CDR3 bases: TGTGCCAGTAGTAACTTTCCTGAGGGACTCAACAATGAGCAGTTCTTC. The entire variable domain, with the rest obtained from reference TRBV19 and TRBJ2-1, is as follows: DGGITQSPKYLFRKEGQNVTLSCEQNLNHDAMYWYRQDPGQGLRLIYYSQIVNDFQKGDIAEGYSVSREKKESFPLTVTSAQKNPTAFYLCASSNFPEGLNNEQFFGPGTRLTVL.

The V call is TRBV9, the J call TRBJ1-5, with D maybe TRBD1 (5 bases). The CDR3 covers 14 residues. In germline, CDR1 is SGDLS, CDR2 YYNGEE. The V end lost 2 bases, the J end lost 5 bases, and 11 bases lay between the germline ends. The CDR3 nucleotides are TGTGCCAGCAGCGTTGGGGCAGAGCATCAGCCCCAGCATTTT. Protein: CASSVGAEHQPQHF.

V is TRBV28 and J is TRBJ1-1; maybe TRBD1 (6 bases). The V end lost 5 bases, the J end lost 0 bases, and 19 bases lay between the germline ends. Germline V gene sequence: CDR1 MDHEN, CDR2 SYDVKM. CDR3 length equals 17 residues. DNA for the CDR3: TGTGCCAGCAGTCTCTCCGAATGGACAGCGATGAACACTGAAGCTTTCTTT. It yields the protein CASSLSEWTAMNTEAFF.

CDR3: CASSSLTGELFF. The CDR3 DNA reads as TGTGCCAGCTCCTCTCTCACCGGGGAGCTGTTTTTT. V gene TRBV11-3 combines with J gene TRBJ2-2, with D unclear. This CDR3 has 12 amino acids. V dropped 8 bases and J dropped 4 bases, with 8 bases sitting between them. CDR1 SGHNT and CDR2 YENEEA come from the germline V gene. Full variable domain (outside the CDR3, taken from reference TRBV11-3 and TRBJ2-2): EAGVVQSPRYKIIEKKQPVAFWCNPISGHNTLYWYLQNLGQGPELLIRYENEEAVDDSQLPKDRFSAERLKGVDSTLKIQPAELGDSAVYLCASSSLTGELFFGEGSRLTVL.

The CDR3 loop is CATGREAFF. The CDR3 DNA reads TGTGCCACCGGTCGTGAAGCTTTCTTT. The chain links TRBV6-5 to TRBJ1-1; D remains ambiguous. Germline CDR1 MNHEY, CDR2 SVGAGI. V was trimmed by 10 bases and J by 7 bases, leaving 7 bases between them. The CDR3 runs 9 residues.

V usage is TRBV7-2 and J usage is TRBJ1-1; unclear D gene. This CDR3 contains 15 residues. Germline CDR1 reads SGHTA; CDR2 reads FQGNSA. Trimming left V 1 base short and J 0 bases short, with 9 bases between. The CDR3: CASSLGGSLNTEAFF. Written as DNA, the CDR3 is TGTGCCAGCAGCTTAGGAGGGTCTTTGAACACTGAAGCTTTCTTT.

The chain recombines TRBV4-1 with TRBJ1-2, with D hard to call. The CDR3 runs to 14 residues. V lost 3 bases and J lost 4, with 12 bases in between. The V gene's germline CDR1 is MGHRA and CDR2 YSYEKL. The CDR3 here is CASSHPRRIYGYTF. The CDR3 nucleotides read TGCGCCAGCAGCCACCCCAGGCGGATCTATGGCTACACCTTC.

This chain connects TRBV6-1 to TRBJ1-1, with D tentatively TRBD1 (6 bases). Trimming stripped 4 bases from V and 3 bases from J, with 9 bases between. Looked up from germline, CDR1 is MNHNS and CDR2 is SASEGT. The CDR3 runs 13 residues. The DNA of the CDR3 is TGTGCCAGCAGTGTGTCAGGGGACACTGAAGCTTTCTTT. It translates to CASSVSGDTEAFF.

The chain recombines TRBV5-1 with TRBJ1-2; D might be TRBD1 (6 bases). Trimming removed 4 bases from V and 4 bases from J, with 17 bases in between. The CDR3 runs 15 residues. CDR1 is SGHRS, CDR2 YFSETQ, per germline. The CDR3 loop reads CASSNDRSSGYGYTF. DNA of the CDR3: TGCGCCAGCAGCAACGACAGGTCGTCGGGCTATGGCTACACCTTC.

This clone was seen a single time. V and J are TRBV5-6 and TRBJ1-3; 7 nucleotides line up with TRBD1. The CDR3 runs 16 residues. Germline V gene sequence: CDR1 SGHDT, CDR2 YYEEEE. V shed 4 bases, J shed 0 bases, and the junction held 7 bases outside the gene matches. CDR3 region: CASSAYRGYSGNTIYF. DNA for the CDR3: TGTGCCAGCAGCGCCTACAGGGGCTACTCTGGAAACACCATATATTTT.

CDR3 in DNA: TGTGCCAGCAGTCGGACAGGGGATAATGAAAAACTGTTTTTT. Translation: CASSRTGDNEKLFF. The rearrangement uses TRBV6-5 and TRBJ1-4, with 9 bases aligning to TRBD1. V gave up 5 bases and J gave up 4 bases; unmatched junction bases: 2. CDR1 and CDR2 (germline): MNHEY, SVGAGI. The CDR3 extends over 14 amino acids.